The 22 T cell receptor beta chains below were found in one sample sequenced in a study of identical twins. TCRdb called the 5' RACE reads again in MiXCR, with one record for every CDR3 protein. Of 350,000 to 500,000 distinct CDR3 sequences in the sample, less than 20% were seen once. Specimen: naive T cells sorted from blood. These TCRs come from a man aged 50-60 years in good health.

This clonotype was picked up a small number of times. The CDR3 is CSEKRVAGNNEQFF. The CDR3, as DNA: TGCAGTGAAAAGAGGGTAGCGGGGAACAATGAGCAGTTCTTC. This chain joins TRBV20-1 and TRBJ2-1; 8 nucleotides line up with TRBD2. The V gene end was trimmed by 7 bases and the J gene end by 5 bases; junction bases not matched to a gene: 10. CDR3 length equals 14 residues. CDR1 and CDR2 from the germline V gene are DFQATT and SNEGSKA (reference sequence).

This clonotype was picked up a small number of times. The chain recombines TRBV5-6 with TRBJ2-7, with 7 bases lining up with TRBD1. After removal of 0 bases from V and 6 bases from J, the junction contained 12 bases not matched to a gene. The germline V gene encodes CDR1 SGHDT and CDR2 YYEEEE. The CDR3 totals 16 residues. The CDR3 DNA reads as TGTGCCAGCAGCTTGGGGACAGGACGTGCCTTAGGCGAGCAGTACTTC. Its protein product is CASSLGTGRALGEQYF. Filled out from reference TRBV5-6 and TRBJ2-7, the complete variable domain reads DAGVTQSPTHLIKTRGQQVTLRCSPKSGHDTVSWYQQALGQGPQFIFQYYEEEERQRGNFPDRFSGHQFPNYSSELNVNALLLGDSALYLCASSLGTGRALGEQYFGPGTRLTVT.

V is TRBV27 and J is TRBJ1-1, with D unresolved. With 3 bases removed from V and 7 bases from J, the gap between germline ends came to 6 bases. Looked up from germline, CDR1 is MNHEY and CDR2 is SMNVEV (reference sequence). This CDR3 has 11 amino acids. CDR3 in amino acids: CASSFGGEAFF. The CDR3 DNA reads TGTGCCAGCAGTTTCGGCGGTGAAGCTTTCTTT.

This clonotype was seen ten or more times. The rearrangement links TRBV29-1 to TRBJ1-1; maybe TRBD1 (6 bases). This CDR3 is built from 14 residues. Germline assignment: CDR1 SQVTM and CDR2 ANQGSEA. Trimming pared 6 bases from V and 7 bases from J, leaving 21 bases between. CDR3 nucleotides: TGCAGCGTCGGGGGTCTCAGGGGCCTGGGTGAAGCTTTCTTT. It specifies CSVGGLRGLGEAFF.

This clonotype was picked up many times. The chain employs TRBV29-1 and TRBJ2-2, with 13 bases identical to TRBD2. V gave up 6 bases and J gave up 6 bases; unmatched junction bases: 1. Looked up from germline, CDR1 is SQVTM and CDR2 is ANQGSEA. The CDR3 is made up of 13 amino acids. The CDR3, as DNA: TGCAGCGTCGGGACTAGCGGGGCCGGGGAGCTGTTTTTT. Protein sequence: CSVGTSGAGELFF.

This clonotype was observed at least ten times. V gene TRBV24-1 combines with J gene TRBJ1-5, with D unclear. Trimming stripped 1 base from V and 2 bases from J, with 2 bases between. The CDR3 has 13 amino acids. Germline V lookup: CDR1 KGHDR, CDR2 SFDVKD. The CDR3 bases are TGTGCCACCAGTGATTTAGGCAATCAGCCCCAGCATTTT. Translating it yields CATSDLGNQPQHF.

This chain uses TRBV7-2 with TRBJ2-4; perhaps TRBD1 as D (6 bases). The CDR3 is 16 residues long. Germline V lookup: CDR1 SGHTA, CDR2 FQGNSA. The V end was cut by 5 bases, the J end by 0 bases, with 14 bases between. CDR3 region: CASSLKGDLAKNIQYF. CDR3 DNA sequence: TGTGCCAGCAGCCTAAAGGGGGACCTAGCCAAAAACATTCAGTACTTC.

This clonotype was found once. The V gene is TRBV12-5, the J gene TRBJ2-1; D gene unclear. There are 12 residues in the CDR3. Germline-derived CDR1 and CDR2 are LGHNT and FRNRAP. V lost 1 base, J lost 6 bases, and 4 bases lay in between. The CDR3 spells CASGLEGNEQFF. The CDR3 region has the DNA TGTGCTAGTGGTTTGGAGGGCAATGAGCAGTTCTTC.

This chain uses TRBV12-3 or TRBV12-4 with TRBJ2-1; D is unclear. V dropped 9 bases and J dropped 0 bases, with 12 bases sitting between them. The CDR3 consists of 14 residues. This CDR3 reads CASRDSGSYNEQFF. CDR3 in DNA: TGTGCCAGTAGAGACTCCGGCTCCTACAATGAGCAGTTCTTC.

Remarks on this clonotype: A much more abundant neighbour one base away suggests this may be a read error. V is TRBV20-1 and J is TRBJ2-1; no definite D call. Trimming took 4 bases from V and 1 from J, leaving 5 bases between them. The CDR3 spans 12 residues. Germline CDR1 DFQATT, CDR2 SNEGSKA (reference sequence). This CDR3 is CSATPSYNEQFF. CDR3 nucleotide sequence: TGCAGTGCTACTCCTTCCTACAATGAGCAGTTCTTC.

CDR3 sequence (DNA): TGTGCCAGCAGGGTACGGGACAGGGGGAACGAGCAGTACTTC. Its translation is CASRVRDRGNEQYF. The rearrangement uses TRBV27 and TRBJ2-7, with 11 nucleotides matching TRBD1. In germline, CDR1 is MNHEY, CDR2 SMNVEV (reference sequence). V was clipped by 6 bases and J by 5 bases; unmatched bases: 6. This CDR3 contains 14 residues.

The CDR3 DNA reads TGTGCCAGCAGTTACTCAGGGCTTTCGTACCGGGCAATTCCCTACGAGCAGTACTTC. This translates into CASSYSGLSYRAIPYEQYF. V is TRBV6-5 and J is TRBJ2-7; no reliable D call. The CDR3 spans 19 residues. V shed 0 bases and J shed 2 bases, with 23 bases lying between them. Germline-derived CDR1 and CDR2 are MNHEY and SVGAGI.

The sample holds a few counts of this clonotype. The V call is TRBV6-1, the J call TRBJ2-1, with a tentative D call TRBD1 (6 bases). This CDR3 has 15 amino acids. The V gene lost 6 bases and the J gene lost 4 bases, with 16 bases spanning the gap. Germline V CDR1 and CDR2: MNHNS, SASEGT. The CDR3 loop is CASSRAGTIYNEQFF. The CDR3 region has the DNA TGTGCCAGCAGCCGGGCCGGGACAATTTACAATGAGCAGTTCTTC.

As DNA, the CDR3 is TGTGCCAGCAGTGGGCTCTGGGTATGGGGGCGAATTAATCAGCCCCAGCATTTT. Residues: CASSGLWVWGRINQPQHF. The chain recombines TRBV6-1 with TRBJ1-5; maybe TRBD1 (6 bases). The V gene's germline CDR1 is MNHNS and CDR2 SASEGT. There are 18 residues in the CDR3. V shed 4 bases and J shed 4 bases, with 23 bases lying between them.

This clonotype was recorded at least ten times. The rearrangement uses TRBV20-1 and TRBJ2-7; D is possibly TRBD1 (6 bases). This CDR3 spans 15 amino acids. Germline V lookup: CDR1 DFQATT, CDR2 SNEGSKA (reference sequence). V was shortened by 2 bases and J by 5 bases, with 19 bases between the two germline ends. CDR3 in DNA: TGCAGTGCTAGACGCAGGGGTAATTTCATCCACGAGCAGTACTTC. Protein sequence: CSARRRGNFIHEQYF.

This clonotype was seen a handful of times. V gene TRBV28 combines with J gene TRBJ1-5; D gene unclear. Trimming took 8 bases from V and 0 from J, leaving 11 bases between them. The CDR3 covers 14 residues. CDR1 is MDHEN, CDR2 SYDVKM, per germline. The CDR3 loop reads CASQLEDSNQPQHF. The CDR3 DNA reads TGTGCCAGCCAACTTGAAGATAGCAATCAGCCCCAGCATTTT.

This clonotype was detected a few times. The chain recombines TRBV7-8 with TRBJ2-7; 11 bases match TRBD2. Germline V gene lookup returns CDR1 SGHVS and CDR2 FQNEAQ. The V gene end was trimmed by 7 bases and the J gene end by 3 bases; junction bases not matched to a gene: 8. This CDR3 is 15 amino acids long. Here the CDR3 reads CASTPGTSGVYEQYF. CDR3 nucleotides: TGTGCCAGCACCCCGGGGACTAGCGGAGTCTACGAGCAGTACTTC. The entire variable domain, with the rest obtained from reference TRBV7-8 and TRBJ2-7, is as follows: GAGVSQSPRYKVAKRGQDVALRCDPISGHVSLFWYQQALGQGPEFLTYFQNEAQLDKSGLPSDRFFAERPEGSVSTLKIQRTQQEDSAVYLCASTPGTSGVYEQYFGPGTRLTVT.

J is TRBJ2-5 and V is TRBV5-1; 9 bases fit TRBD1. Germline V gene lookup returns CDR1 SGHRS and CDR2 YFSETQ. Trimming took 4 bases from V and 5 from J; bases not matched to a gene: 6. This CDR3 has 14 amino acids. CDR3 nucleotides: TGCGCCAGCAGCGGGGGACAGGGAGGCGAGACCCAGTACTTC. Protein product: CASSGGQGGETQYF.

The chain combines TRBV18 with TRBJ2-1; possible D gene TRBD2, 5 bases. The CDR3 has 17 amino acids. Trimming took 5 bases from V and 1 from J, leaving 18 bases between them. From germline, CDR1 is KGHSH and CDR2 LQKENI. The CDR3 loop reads CASSEAGGGASYNEQFF. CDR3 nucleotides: TGTGCCAGCTCAGAGGCCGGAGGTGGAGCGTCCTACAATGAGCAGTTCTTC. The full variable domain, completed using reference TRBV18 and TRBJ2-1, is NAGVMQNPRHLVRRRGQEARLRCSPMKGHSHVYWYRQLPEEGLKFMVYLQKENIIDESGMPKERFSAEFPKEGPSILRIQQVVRGDSAAYFCASSEAGGGASYNEQFFGPGTRLTVL.

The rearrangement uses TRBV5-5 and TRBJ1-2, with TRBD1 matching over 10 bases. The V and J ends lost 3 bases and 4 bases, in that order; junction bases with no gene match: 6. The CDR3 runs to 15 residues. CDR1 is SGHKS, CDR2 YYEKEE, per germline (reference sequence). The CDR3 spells CASSSGQGGSYGYTF. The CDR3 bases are TGTGCCAGCAGCTCAGGACAGGGGGGATCCTATGGCTACACCTTC.

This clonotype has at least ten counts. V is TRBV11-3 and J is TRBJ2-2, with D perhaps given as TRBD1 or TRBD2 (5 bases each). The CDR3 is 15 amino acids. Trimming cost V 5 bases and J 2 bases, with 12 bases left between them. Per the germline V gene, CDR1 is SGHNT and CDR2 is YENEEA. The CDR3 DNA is TGTGCCAGCAGCGCTCGGGACCATAACACCGGGGAGCTGTTTTTT. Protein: CASSARDHNTGELFF. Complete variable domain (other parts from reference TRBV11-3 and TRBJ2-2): EAGVVQSPRYKIIEKKQPVAFWCNPISGHNTLYWYLQNLGQGPELLIRYENEEAVDDSQLPKDRFSAERLKGVDSTLKIQPAELGDSAVYLCASSARDHNTGELFFGEGSRLTVL.

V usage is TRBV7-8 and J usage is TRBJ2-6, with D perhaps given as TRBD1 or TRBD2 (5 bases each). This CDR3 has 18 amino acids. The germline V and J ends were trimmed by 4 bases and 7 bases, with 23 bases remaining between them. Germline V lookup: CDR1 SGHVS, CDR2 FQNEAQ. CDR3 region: CASSSHFRTGLSANVLTF. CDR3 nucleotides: TGTGCCAGCAGCTCTCACTTCCGAACAGGACTCTCCGCCAACGTCCTGACTTTC.